This TCR beta chain was captured in a study of T cell responses to AZD1222 COVID-19 vaccine (TCRdb year 2021). Some background on the complete study: Because spike-specific TCR depth and breadth did not differ between the two schedules, AZD1222 recipients who got a second dose at roughly 4 weeks were pooled with those who got a second dose at roughly 12 weeks. Trial participants were enrolled by age into 18-55, 56-69 and 70-plus year subgroups, with about 150, 27 and 61 TCR-sequenced participants respectively. A total of approximately 230 trial participants underwent TCR sequencing, of whom nearly 210 received two doses of AZD1222 and around 26 received two doses of the MenACWY control vaccine. Study-wide findings and limitations: Because no day 14 peak-response samples were available, the repertoires could be characterized only after the peak T cell response. CD4 TCRs associated with the vaccine covered the entire spike protein, and the dominant responses were in regions 160-218 and 743-854. Participants were mostly white British, with more females than males. The authors suggested clonal diversity may have been underestimated. A significant rise in spike-specific TCR breadth and depth was observed after two AZD1222 doses relative to day 0 and relative to MenACWY recipients. Only six AZD1222 recipients were SARS-CoV-2 seropositive at baseline, limiting conclusions about previously exposed vaccinees. In the small 56-69-year group, the increase in depth fell short of significance, most likely because of low power. Epitopes outside the regions mutated in the B.1.351 and B.1.1.7 variants were reportedly recognized by nearly half of the unique spike-specific TCRs.

The CDR3 regions of human TCRbeta chains were analyzed by immunosequencing. On the authors' methods: Repertoire TCRs were matched against a reference library of SARS-CoV-2-specific TCRs generated with the MIRA antigen-specificity platform. Breadth meant the fraction of unique TCRs that were SARS-CoV-2-associated, whereas depth meant the fraction of total T cells that were SARS-CoV-2-associated. Each spike-specific TCR was assigned to its reactive spike region and to a CD4 or CD8 class using the MIRA data. Log10-transformed breadth and depth values were compared by one-way ANOVA with Sidak's multiple comparisons tests. TCRdb's version of the immuneACCESS table is confined to in-frame rearrangements and falls short of the full clone set. An unresolved V gene accounts for under half of the shortfall where checked; the remainder is of unknown origin. Clone size and V and J calls were adopted from that table, with D and trimming inferred from the DNA. This sample lists some 130,000 clones; roughly 88% were detected once. Together, the top ten hold about 1.5% of the sample.

Clipping removes 6 bases from V and 5 bases from J, with 8 as the unmatched junction base count. Sequences SEHNR (CDR1) and FQNEAQ (CDR2) are obtained from the germline V gene (reference sequence). Spanning cysteine to phenylalanine, the CDR3 consists of 15 amino acids. Here the CDR3 DNA is all that survives: 45 bases in frame from base 1. Regarding this clone: Its antigen is currently not known. Per-base qualities were not stored, and no clone one base away is much larger.

The time point label, as the study defines it: baseline before first vaccination. Vaccinee samples came from UK trials COV001 and COV002, including a single-blind randomized controlled phase 2/3 trial of AZD1222 (ChAdOx1 nCoV-19) in healthy adults. Trial participant PBMC samples were collected at day 0 and day 28 after the second dose for TCRbeta chain sequencing. The sequences come from peripheral blood, collected on day 0 of AZD1222 vaccination. The rearrangement joined TRBV7-9 to TRBJ1-4; 8 central bases correspond to TRBD1. This sequence originates from an adult in good health. At the DNA level, the sequence is TGTGCCAGCAGGAGAGTACAGGGGGACAATGAAAAACTGTTTTTT. The encoded protein is CASRRVQGDNEKLFF.